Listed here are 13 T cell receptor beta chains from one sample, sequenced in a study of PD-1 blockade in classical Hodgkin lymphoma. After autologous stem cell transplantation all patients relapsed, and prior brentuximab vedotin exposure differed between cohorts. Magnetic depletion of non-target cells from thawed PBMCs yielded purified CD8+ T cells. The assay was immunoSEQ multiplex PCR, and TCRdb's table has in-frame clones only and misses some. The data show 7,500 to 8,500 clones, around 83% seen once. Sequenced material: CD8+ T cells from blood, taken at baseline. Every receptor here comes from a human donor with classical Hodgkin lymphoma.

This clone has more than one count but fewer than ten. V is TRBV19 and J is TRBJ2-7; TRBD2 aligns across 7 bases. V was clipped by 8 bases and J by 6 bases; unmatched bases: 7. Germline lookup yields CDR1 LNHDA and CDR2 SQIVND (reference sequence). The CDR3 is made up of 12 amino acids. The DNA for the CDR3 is TGTGCCAGTCGGGGGGATTCACCCGAGCAGTACTTC. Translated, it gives CASRGDSPEQYF.

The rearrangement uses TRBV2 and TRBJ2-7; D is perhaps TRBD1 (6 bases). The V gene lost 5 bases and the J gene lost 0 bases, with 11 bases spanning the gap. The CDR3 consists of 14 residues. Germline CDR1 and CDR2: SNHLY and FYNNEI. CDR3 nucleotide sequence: TGTGCCAGCAGTTTCTACAGGGTCTCCTACGAGCAGTACTTC. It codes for CASSFYRVSYEQYF. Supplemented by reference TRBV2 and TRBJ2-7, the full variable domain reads EPEVTQTPSHQVTQMGQEVILRCVPISNHLYFYWYRQILGQKVEFLVSFYNNEISEKSEIFDDQFSVERPDGSNFTLKIRSTKLEDSAMYFCASSFYRVSYEQYFGPGTRLTVT.

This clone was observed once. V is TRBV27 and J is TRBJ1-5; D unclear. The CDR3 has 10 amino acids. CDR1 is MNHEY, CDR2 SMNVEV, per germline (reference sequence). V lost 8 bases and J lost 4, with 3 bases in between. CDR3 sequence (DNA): TGTGCCAGCGGAAATCAGCCCCAGCATTTT. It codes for CASGNQPQHF.

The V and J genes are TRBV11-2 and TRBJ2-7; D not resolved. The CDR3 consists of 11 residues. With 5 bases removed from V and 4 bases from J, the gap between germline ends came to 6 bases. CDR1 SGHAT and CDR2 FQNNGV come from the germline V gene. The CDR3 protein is CASSTGYEQYF. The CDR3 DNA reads TGTGCCAGCAGCACCGGGTACGAGCAGTACTTC.

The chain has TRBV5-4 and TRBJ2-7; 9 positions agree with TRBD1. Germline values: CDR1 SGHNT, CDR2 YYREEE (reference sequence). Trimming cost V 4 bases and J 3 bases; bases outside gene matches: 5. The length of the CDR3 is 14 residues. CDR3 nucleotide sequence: TGTGCCAGCAGCCAGTGGGACAGGGACTACGAGCAGTACTTC. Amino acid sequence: CASSQWDRDYEQYF.

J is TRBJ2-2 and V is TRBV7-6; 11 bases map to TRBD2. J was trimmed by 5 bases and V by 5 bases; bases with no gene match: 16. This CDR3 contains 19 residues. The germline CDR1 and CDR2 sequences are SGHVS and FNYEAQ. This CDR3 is CASSREPISGRAGTGELFF. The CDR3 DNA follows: TGTGCCAGCAGCCGCGAGCCGATTAGCGGGAGGGCCGGGACCGGGGAGCTGTTTTTT.

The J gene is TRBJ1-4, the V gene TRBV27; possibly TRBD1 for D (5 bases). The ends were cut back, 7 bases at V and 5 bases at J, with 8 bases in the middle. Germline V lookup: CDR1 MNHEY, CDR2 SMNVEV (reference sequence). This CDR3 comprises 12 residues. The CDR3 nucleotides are TGTGCCAGCAAGGGACGAAATGAAAAACTGTTTTTT. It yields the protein CASKGRNEKLFF.

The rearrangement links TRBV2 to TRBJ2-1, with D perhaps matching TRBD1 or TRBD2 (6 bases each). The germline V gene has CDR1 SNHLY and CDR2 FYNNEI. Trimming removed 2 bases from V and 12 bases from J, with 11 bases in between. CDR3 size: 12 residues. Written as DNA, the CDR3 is TGTGCCAGCAGTGAATGGGGGCGGGGGCAGTTCTTC. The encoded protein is CASSEWGRGQFF.

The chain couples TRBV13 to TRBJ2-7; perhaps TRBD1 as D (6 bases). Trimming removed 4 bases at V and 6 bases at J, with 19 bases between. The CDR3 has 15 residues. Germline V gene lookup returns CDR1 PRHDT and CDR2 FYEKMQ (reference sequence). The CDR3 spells CASSSSDRNWGEQYF. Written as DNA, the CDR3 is TGTGCCAGCAGCTCGTCGGACAGAAACTGGGGCGAGCAGTACTTC.

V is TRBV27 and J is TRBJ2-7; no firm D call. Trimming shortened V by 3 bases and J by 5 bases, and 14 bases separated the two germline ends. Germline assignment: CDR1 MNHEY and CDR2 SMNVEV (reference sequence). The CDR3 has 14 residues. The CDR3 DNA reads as TGTGCCAGCAGTTTTATTAGTACCATCAACGAGCAGTACTTC. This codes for CASSFISTINEQYF.

Written as DNA, the CDR3 is TGTGCCAGCAGTCCGGGACTTGAGCAGTTCTTC. Amino acids: CASSPGLEQFF. J is TRBJ2-1 and V is TRBV27; D might be TRBD2 (6 bases). The CDR3 is 11 residues long. The germline CDR1 and CDR2 sequences are MNHEY and SMNVEV (reference sequence). V gave up 5 bases and J gave up 9 bases, with 8 bases separating them.

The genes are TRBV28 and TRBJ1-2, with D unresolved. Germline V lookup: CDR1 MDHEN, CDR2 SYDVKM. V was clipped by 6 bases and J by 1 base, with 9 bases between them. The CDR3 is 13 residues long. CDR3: CASSPTSNYGYTF. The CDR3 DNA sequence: TGTGCCAGCAGCCCGACCAGTAACTATGGCTACACCTTC.

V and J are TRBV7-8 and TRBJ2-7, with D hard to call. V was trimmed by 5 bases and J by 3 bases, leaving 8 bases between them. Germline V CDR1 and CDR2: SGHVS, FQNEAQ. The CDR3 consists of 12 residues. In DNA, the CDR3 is TGTGCCAGCAGCCGAGAAGGCTACGAGCAGTACTTC. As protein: CASSREGYEQYF.